This T cell receptor (beta chain) comes out of a study of a mutant IDH1 vaccine in newly diagnosed glioma. Study information: Scheduled for weeks 1, 3, 5, 7, 11, 15, 19 and 23, eight vaccinations were given to patients. Every participant had undergone radiotherapy, temozolomide, or both before, and most underwent both.

Germline V gene data show CDR1 as MNHNS and CDR2 as SASEGT. The CDR3 sequence is 15 residues long. V was clipped by 10 bases and J by 6 bases; unmatched bases: 13. Time point: week 11, during vaccination. Vaccination used 300 ug of mutant IDH1 20-mer peptide per dose, with topical imiquimod. Study-level results: Detectable vaccine-induced immune responses arose in 80% to 95% of patients.

The repertoire was sequenced with immunoSEQ multiplex PCR; TCRdb's copy has only in-frame clones and lacks some. The sample lists about 120,000 clones; 80% were seen once. With respect to this clone: Its antigen remains unknown.

V usage is TRBV6-1 and J usage is TRBJ1-2; 11 nucleotides match TRBD1. Sequencing used PBMCs, obtained from a glioma patient whose treatment included an IDH1 peptide vaccine. This TCR derives from a man aged 35 to 55 with glioma. The CDR3 DNA is TGTGCCACCACAGTGAACTGGGACAGGGGGAATGGCTACACCTTC. It encodes CATTVNWDRGNGYTF.